This T cell receptor (beta chain) emerged from a study of T-cell memory formation after mild COVID-19. Germline assignment: CDR1 SEHNR and CDR2 FQNEAQ (reference sequence). Deletions cut 3 bases from V and 10 bases from J, with 14 bases between. This CDR3 is built from 13 residues. MiXCR, run by TCRdb on the 5' RACE reads, gives a single entry per CDR3 protein. The profile covers 470,000 or so distinct CDR3 sequences, with around 20% appearing a single time and roughly 8.4% taken by the ten largest. This clonotype was seen more than once but under ten times. What it binds is unknown. Study outcomes and limitations: Day 15 to 85 contracting clones showed balanced CD4/CD8; later expanders leaned CD4+.

The rearrangement links TRBV7-9 to TRBJ2-3; TRBD1 might be the D (5 bases). The clonotype was recovered from an adult woman who had mild COVID-19 (a few samples of this study predate the infection). Cell type and time point are not known. The source material was PBMCs or a T cell subset sorted from them (not recorded which). CDR3 coding DNA: TGTGCCAGCAGCTTGAAGGGGCCCGAGGCGCAGTATTTT. Translating gives CASSLKGPEAQYF. The full variable domain, with the rest looked up from reference TRBV7-9 and TRBJ2-3, is DTGVSQNPRHKITKRGQNVTFRCDPISEHNRLYWYRQTLGQGPEFLTYFQNEAQLEKSRLLSDRFSAERPKGSFSTLEIQRTEQGDSAMYLCASSLKGPEAQYFGPGTRLTVL.